This T cell receptor (beta chain) originates from a study of blood T cell repertoires in COVID-19. Looking at the study overall: The analysed material was cDNA or gDNA that came from T cells, B-cell-depleted T cells, or PBMCs.

Allocation to cohorts depended on clinical history reported by the participants. TCRdb's copy holds only in-frame clones and misses some; the assay was immunoSEQ multiplex PCR. The sample includes some 200,000 clones, about 85% of them seen just once. The CDR3 is 16 residues long. Trimming took off 3 bases at V and 0 bases at J, with 12 bases between the two ends. In germline, CDR1 is SGHNT, CDR2 YYREEE (reference sequence). This chain connects TRBV5-4 to TRBJ1-4, with D possibly matching TRBD1 (5 bases). The sequenced sample consisted of PBMCs or T cells enriched from blood (not recorded which). The clonotype originates from a woman in her twenties or thirties who had recovered from COVID-19. The CDR3 DNA follows: TGTGCCAGCAGCTCCCGTGACAGTGCAACTAATGAAAAACTGTTTTTT. Translating gives CASSSRDSATNEKLFF.